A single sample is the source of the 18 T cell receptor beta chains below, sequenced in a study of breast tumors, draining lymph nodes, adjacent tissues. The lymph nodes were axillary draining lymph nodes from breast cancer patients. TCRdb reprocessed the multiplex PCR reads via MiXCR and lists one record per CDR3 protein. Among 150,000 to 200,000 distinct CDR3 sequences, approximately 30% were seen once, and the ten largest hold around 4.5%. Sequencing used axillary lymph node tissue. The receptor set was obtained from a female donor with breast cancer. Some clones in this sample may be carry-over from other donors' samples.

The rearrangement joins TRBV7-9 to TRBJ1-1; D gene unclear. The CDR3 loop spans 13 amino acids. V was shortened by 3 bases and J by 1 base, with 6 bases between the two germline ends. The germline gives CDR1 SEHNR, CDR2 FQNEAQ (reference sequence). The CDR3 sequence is CASSFWGNTEAFF. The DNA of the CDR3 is TGTGCCAGCAGCTTTTGGGGGAACACTGAAGCTTTCTTT. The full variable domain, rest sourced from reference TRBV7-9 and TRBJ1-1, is DTGVSQNPRHKITKRGQNVTFRCDPISEHNRLYWYRQTLGQGPEFLTYFQNEAQLEKSRLLSDRFSAERPKGSFSTLEIQRTEQGDSAMYLCASSFWGNTEAFFGQGTRLTVV.

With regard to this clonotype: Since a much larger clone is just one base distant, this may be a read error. The CDR3: CASGWASYEQYF. The DNA of the CDR3 is TGTGCCTCAGGGTGGGCCTCCTACGAGCAGTACTTC. The rearrangement uses TRBV6-4 and TRBJ2-7; D might be TRBD1 (5 bases). The CDR3 loop spans 12 amino acids. V lost 11 bases and J lost 0, with 11 bases in between. Germline loops: CDR1 MRHNA, CDR2 SNTAGT.

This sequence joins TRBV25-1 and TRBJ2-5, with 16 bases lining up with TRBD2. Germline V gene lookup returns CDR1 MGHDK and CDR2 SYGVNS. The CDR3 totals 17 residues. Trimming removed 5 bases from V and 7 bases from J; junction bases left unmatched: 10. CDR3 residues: CASSPGLAGGIWGTQYF. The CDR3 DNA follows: TGTGCCAGCAGTCCGGGACTAGCGGGGGGGATTTGGGGGACCCAGTACTTC.

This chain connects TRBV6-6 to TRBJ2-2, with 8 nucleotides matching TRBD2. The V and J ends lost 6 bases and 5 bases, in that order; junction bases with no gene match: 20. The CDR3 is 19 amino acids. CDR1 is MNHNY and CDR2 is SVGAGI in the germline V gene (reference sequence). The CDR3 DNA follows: TGTGCCAGCAGCCAAAAGACTAGTTCGGGTAGCGGGAAGACCGGGGAGCTGTTTTTT. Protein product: CASSQKTSSGSGKTGELFF.

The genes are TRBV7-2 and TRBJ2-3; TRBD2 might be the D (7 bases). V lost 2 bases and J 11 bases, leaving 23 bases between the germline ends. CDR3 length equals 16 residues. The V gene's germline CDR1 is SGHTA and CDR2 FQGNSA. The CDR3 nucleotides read TGTGCCAGCAGCTTATGGGGCGGGGGCCCTGACAATGAGCAGTATTTT. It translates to CASSLWGGGPDNEQYF.

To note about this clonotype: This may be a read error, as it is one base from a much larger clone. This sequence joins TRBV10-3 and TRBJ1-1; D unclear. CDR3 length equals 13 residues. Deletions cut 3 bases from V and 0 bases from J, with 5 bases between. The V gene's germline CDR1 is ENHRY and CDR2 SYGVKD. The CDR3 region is CAISEQMNTEAFF. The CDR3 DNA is TGTGCCATCAGTGAACAGATGAACACTGAAGCTTTCTTT.

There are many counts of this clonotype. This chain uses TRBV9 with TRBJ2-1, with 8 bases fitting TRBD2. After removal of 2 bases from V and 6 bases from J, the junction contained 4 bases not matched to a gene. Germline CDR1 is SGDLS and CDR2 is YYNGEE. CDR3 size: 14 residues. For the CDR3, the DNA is TGTGCCAGCAGCGTGGGACTAGAGGGCAATGAGCAGTTCTTC. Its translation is CASSVGLEGNEQFF.

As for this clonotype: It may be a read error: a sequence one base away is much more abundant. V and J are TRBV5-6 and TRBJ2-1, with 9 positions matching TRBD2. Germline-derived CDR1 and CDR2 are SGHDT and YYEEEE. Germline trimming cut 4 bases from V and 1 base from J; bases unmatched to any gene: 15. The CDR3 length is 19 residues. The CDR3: CASSTIAGEALNSYNEQFF. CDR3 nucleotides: TGTGCCAGCAGCACCATAGCGGGAGAGGCTCTAAATTCCTACAATGAGCAGTTCTTC. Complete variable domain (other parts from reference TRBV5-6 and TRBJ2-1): DAGVTQSPTHLIKTRGQQVTLRCSPKSGHDTVSWYQQALGQGPQFIFQYYEEEERQRGNFPDRFSGHQFPNYSSELNVNALLLGDSALYLCASSTIAGEALNSYNEQFFGPGTRLTVL.

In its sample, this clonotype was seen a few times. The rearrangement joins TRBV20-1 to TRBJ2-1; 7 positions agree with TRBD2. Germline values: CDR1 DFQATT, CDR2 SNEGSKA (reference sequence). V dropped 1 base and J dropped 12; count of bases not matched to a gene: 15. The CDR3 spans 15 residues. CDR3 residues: CSARAGSSGPFSQFF. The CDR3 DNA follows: TGCAGTGCTAGAGCCGGGTCTAGCGGCCCCTTCTCGCAGTTCTTC.

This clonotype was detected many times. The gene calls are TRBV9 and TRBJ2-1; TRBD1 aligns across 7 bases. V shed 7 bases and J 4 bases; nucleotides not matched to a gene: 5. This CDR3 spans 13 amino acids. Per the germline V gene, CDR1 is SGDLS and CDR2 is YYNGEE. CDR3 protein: CASSGTDYNEQFF. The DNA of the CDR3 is TGTGCCAGCTCCGGGACAGATTACAATGAGCAGTTCTTC.

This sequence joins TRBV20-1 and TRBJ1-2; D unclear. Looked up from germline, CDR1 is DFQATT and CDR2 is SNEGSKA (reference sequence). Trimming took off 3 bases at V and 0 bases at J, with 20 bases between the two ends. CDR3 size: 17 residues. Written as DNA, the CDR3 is TGCAGTGCTAGCCGTGCTCTTTTTGGGTCAGCTAACTATGGCTACACCTTC. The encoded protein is CSASRALFGSANYGYTF.

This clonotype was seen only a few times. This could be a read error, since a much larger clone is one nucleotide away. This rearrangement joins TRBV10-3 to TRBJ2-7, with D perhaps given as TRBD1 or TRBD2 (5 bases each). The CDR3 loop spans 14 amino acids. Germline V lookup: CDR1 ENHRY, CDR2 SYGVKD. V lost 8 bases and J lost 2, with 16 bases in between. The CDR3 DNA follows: TGTGCCATCTCCCCTGGGACCCCTACCTACGAGCAGTACTTC. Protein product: CAISPGTPTYEQYF.

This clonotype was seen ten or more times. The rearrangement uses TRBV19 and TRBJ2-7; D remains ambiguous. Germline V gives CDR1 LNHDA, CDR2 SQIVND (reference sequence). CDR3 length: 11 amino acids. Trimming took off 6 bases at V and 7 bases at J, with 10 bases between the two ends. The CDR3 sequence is CASSNFWEQYF. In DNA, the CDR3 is TGTGCCAGTAGCAACTTTTGGGAGCAGTACTTC.

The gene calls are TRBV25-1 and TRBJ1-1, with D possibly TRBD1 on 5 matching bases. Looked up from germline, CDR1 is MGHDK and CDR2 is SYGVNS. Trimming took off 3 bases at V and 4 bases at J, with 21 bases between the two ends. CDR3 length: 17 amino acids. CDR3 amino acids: CASSDGTLYSDGTEAFF. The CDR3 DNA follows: TGTGCCAGCAGTGACGGGACCCTTTATTCTGATGGCACTGAAGCTTTCTTT.

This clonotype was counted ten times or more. The CDR3 bases are TGCAGTGCTAGAGGTTATCAGACAACTAATGAAAAACTGTTTTTT. As protein: CSARGYQTTNEKLFF. The chain uses TRBV20-1 and TRBJ1-4; D remains ambiguous. V gave up 1 base and J gave up 0 bases, with 9 bases separating them. Germline V gene lookup returns CDR1 DFQATT and CDR2 SNEGSKA (reference sequence). The CDR3 consists of 15 residues.

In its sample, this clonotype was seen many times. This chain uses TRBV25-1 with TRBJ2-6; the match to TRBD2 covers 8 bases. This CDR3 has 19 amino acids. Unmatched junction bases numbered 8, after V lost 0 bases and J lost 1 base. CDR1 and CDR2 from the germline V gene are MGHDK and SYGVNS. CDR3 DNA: TGTGCCAGCAGTGAATATCGGGGGGGCCAGGGATCTGGGGCCAACGTCCTGACTTTC. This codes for CASSEYRGGQGSGANVLTF. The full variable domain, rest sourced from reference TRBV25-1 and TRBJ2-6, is EADIYQTPRYLVIGTGKKITLECSQTMGHDKMYWYQQDPGMELHLIHYSYGVNSTEKGDLSSESTVSRIRTEHFPLTLESARPSHTSQYLCASSEYRGGQGSGANVLTFGAGSRLTVL.

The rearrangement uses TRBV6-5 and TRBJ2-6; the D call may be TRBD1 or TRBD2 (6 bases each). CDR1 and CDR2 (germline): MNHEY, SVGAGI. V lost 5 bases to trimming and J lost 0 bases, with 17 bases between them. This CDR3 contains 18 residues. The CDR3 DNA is TGTGCCAGCAGTGGCGGAATGGGGGGCAACTCTGGGGCCAACGTCCTGACTTTC. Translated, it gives CASSGGMGGNSGANVLTF.

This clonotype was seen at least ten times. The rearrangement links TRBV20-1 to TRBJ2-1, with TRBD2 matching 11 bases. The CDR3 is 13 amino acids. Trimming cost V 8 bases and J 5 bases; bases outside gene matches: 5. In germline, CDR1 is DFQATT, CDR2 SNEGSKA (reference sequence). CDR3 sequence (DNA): TGCAGTATACTAGCGGGGGCCAACAATGAGCAGTTCTTC. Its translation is CSILAGANNEQFF.